What follows describes a single TCR beta chain. Its antigen is currently unknown. In TCRdb, the reads were re-called with MiXCR into one record per CDR3 protein. The table shows hundreds of thousands of distinct CDR3 sequences, with roughly a third occurring only once. The CDR3 contains 13 residues. Germline assignment: CDR1 MNHEY and CDR2 SVGEGT. The V end was cut by 7 bases, the J end by 6 bases, with 16 bases between. These data are taken from a study of T cell repertoires in cytomegalovirus infection. As for the study in general: Through public TCR beta signatures, both CMV infection and matching HLA type were indicated. General study findings and limits: The ex vivo response showed dominance by HLA-C-restricted CMV-specific TCR beta clonotypes.

This TCR was sampled from a human donor in good health (CMV status not recorded). Some clones in this sample may be carry-over from other donors' samples. The V and J genes are TRBV6-2 or TRBV6-3 and TRBJ2-7; tentative D call: TRBD1 (7 bases). This specimen was cultured PBMCs, taken from culture after CMV antigen stimulation. The CDR3 reads CASNDRDFGEQYF. CDR3 nucleotide sequence: TGTGCCAGCAACGACAGGGACTTCGGCGAGCAGTACTTC.